This entry lists 6 T cell receptor beta chains sequenced from one sample in a study of cytomegalovirus exposure and HLA in healthy donors. Amplification used 60 Vbeta primers and 13 Jbeta primers. The repertoire was sequenced with immunoSEQ multiplex PCR; TCRdb's copy has only in-frame clones and lacks some. The table lists roughly 120,000 clones. Sample: PBMCs. The source is a man between 18 and 35 years old in good health and CMV-seronegative.

The gene calls are TRBV5-4 and TRBJ2-7, with a weak D call TRBD1 (5 bases). CDR1 and CDR2 from the germline V gene are SGHNT and YYREEE (reference sequence). The CDR3 spans 13 residues. The V end was cut by 2 bases, the J end by 2 bases, with 8 bases between. The CDR3 nucleotides read TGTGCCAGCAGCTTCACAGGCGCCTACGAGCAGTACTTC. It specifies CASSFTGAYEQYF.

The genes are TRBV7-9 and TRBJ1-1; D is possibly TRBD1 (6 bases). Germline values: CDR1 SEHNR, CDR2 FQNEAQ (reference sequence). The length of the CDR3 is 13 residues. V was shortened by 3 bases and J by 8 bases, with 13 bases between the two germline ends. The CDR3 DNA is TGTGCCAGCAGCTTCATACAGGGTTCCGAAGCTTTCTTT. Its protein product is CASSFIQGSEAFF. The variable domain in full, completed from reference TRBV7-9 and TRBJ1-1, reads DTGVSQNPRHKITKRGQNVTFRCDPISEHNRLYWYRQTLGQGPEFLTYFQNEAQLEKSRLLSDRFSAERPKGSFSTLEIQRTEQGDSAMYLCASSFIQGSEAFFGQGTRLTVV.

The rearrangement links TRBV5-6 to TRBJ2-3; D gene ambiguous. Trimming pared 0 bases from V and 7 bases from J, leaving 3 bases between. The CDR3 consists of 11 residues. Germline lookup yields CDR1 SGHDT and CDR2 YYEEEE. CDR3: CASSLGHTQYF. CDR3 in DNA: TGTGCCAGCAGCTTGGGGCATACGCAGTATTTT.

The chain has TRBV5-4 and TRBJ2-4; D might be TRBD1 (8 bases). The CDR3 covers 16 residues. Germline-derived CDR1 and CDR2 are SGHNT and YYREEE (reference sequence). Trimming left V 4 bases short and J 5 bases short, with 19 bases between. The CDR3 sequence is CASSTNRGGSENIQYF. For the CDR3, the DNA is TGTGCCAGCAGCACAAACAGGGGGGGTTCGGAAAACATTCAGTACTTC.

This chain links TRBV23-1 with TRBJ2-4; possible D gene TRBD2, 6 bases. TRBV23-1 is given ORF status, its function remaining uncertain. The CDR3 spans 20 residues. Trimming cost V 0 bases and J 2 bases, with 23 bases left between them. The CDR3 nucleotides are TGCGCCAGCAGTCAATCTCGACAGAACCCCCGGGAGTCTCCCAAAAACATTCAGTACTTC. This encodes CASSQSRQNPRESPKNIQYF.

The chain uses TRBV6-1 and TRBJ2-7; TRBD2 is a possible D gene (7 bases). V gave up 5 bases and J gave up 0 bases, with 14 bases separating them. The CDR3 has 15 residues. Per germline, CDR1 MNHNS and CDR2 SASEGT. CDR3 DNA: TGTGCCAGCAGTCCCCGCGGGGGCCTCTCCTACGAGCAGTACTTC. The encoded protein is CASSPRGGLSYEQYF.